This TCR beta chain appears in the sequencing data of a study of T-cell memory formation after mild COVID-19. Across the study: TCR clusters were mostly donor specific. Study-wide findings and caveats: Memory cells collected pre-infection included some clones that later responded, suggesting cross-reactive memory joined.

The germline CDR1 and CDR2 sequences are SNHLY and FYNNEI. J was trimmed by 5 bases and V by 5 bases; bases with no gene match: 7. The CDR3 runs 15 residues. As to this clonotype: What it binds is not known.

5'RACE with constant-segment primers built TCRalpha and TCRbeta cDNA libraries with UMIs. Using its own MiXCR run on the 5' RACE reads, TCRdb lists one record per CDR3 protein. This table holds about 160,000 distinct CDR3 sequences, around 30% found once. This chain connects TRBV2 to TRBJ2-7; TRBD2 aligns across 12 bases. This TCR came from an adult woman who had mild COVID-19 (a few samples of this study predate the infection). Cell type and time point are not known. The sample comprised PBMCs or a T cell subset sorted from them (not recorded which). CDR3 nucleotide sequence: TGTGCCAGCAGTCCTACTAGCGGGAGGCTTAACGAGCAGTACTTC. Amino acid sequence: CASSPTSGRLNEQYF.